This T cell receptor (beta chain) was profiled in a study of T cell changes during pregnancy in multiple sclerosis. The germline CDR1 and CDR2 sequences are SGHTA and FQGNSA. V lost 7 bases and J lost 8, with 18 bases in between. The CDR3 consists of 14 residues. TCRdb's table, derived via immunoSEQ multiplex PCR, lists solely in-frame clones and lacks some. The sample contains 45,000 to 60,000 clones, over 80% of which appear only once. Material: CD4+ T cells from peripheral blood mononuclear cells, obtained in the third trimester of pregnancy. The chain uses TRBV7-2 and TRBJ2-1; D perhaps matches TRBD1 (6 bases). The source is a female donor with multiple sclerosis, enrolled in a pregnancy study. CDR3 amino acids: CASIPVGGRDEQFF. CDR3 DNA: TGTGCCAGCATCCCGGTAGGGGGTAGGGATGAGCAGTTCTTC. Full variable domain (outside the CDR3, taken from reference TRBV7-2 and TRBJ2-1): GAGVSQSPSNKVTEKGKDVELRCDPISGHTALYWYRQSLGQGLEFLIYFQGNSAPDKSGLPSDRFSAERTGGSVSTLTIQRTQQEDSAVYLCASIPVGGRDEQFFGPGTRLTVL.